This T cell receptor (beta chain) is drawn from a study of glioma-infiltrating T cells (dated by TCRdb to the mid-2010s). Background on the whole study: The study sequenced TCR alpha- and beta-chain repertoires from glioma tissue, from non-neoplastic brain tissue and from matched peripheral blood mononuclear cells. To gauge divergence between tissue and blood T-cell populations, every tissue-infiltrating repertoire was compared against the peripheral blood repertoire from the same patient. Three low-grade glioma patients, about 8 primary glioblastoma patients, and three non-glioma patients who contributed non-neoplastic brain tissue made up the paired cohort. Here is what the overall study found, with its caveats: In non-neoplastic patients, VJ-independent divergence between tissue and blood fell below expectation, whereas in all gliomas, and especially in low-grade gliomas, the divergence rose above expectation. Very few CDR3 sequences were shared between tissue and blood, attributed to high CDR3 diversity and limited sampling. Group comparisons were based on small numbers of patients: three non-neoplastic, three low-grade glioma and 7 to 9 glioblastoma patients.

Remarks on this clonotype: Its antigen remains unidentified. Base quality data are lacking; no much larger clone is found one base away.

TCR alpha and beta CDR3 regions were amplified with the iRepertoire nested amplicon-rescue multiplex PCR (arm-PCR) platform from RNA. For one-step reverse transcription and amplification, roughly 100-450 ng of tissue mRNA or PBMC total RNA was used as input. Following bead purification, Illumina adapters were added through a secondary multiplex PCR, and the libraries were then gel-purified between 200 and 400 bp. Internal 6-nucleotide barcodes were carried by the libraries and were used for demultiplexing. Sequencing of libraries was performed on an Illumina MiSeq with 2x220 or 2x250 nucleotide paired-end reads. The authors processed their data as follows. FLASH 1.2.11 was used to merge paired reads, and BWA-MEM then aligned the reads to the GRCh37 human genome before TRA and TRB reads were extracted. For V and J assignment, an IMGT-derived reference of cassette sequences and CDR3 motifs that included pseudogenes was used. Reads were translated in three frames, and productive CDR3s were defined as those with a C...FGXG motif and no stop codons. A clonotype was defined as a unique combination of a V-J cassette pair and a CDR3 amino acid sequence. Reads were filtered by Hamming distance, with the threshold set by the sequence error rate of each sample in mapped regions. TCRdb reprocessed the public reads (quality trimming at Q25 with fastp, clone calling with MiXCR) and kept in-frame beta chains. Under each unique CDR3 protein, matching rows form one entry showing the most common genes and DNA. In this record, the V and J calls reflect TCRdb's handling and not the investigators' own analysis. The sample table lists about 180,000 distinct CDR3 sequences, about 40% of them with a count of one. Roughly 5.4% of the sample goes to the ten largest clones.

The germline V gene sets CDR1 to MNHNS and CDR2 to SASEGT. Clipping removes 2 bases from V and 4 bases from J, with 7 as the unmatched junction base count. Reading from cysteine to phenylalanine, the CDR3 counts 16 amino acids. The only DNA kept is the CDR3, 48 bases in frame from the first base. Rearrangement joined TRBV6-1 to TRBJ2-3; TRBD2 matches 9 bases in the middle. Sequencing was carried out using glioma tissue, nonneoplastic brain tissue, or PBMCs (not recorded which). This clonotype was obtained from a human donor with low-grade glioma or glioblastoma, undergoing nonglioma brain surgery, or in good health (not recorded which). In nucleotides, the sequence is TGTGCCAGCAGTGAAAATAGCGGGAGTAGGGCAGATACGCAGTATTTT. This translates into CASSENSGSRADTQYF.